Following are 5 T cell receptor beta chains from one sample sequenced in a study of T-cell memory formation after mild COVID-19. In TCRdb, the 5' RACE reads were re-called with MiXCR into one record per CDR3 protein. The data hold about half a million distinct CDR3 sequences, with roughly 18% observed a single time. The sequencing sample was made of PBMCs or a T cell subset sorted from them (not recorded which). These receptor sequences come from an adult woman who had mild COVID-19 (a few samples of this study predate the infection). Cell type and time point are not known.

The rearrangement uses TRBV5-1 and TRBJ1-4; D is uncertain. Germline CDR1 and CDR2: SGHRS and YFSETQ. This CDR3 region has 13 residues. The V and J ends lost 2 bases and 13 bases respectively, with 15 bases between them. The CDR3 region has the DNA TGCGCCAGCAGCTTTACATCCCAGGCTGGACTGTTTTTT. This encodes CASSFTSQAGLFF.

In DNA, the CDR3 is TGTGCCACCAGTGATCCGGGAGGGCTAAATGAGCAGTTCTTC. Translated, it gives CATSDPGGLNEQFF. The chain carries TRBV24-1 and TRBJ2-1, with TRBD2 matching over 8 bases. The germline gives CDR1 KGHDR, CDR2 SFDVKD. The V gene end was trimmed by 3 bases and the J gene end by 7 bases; junction bases not matched to a gene: 4. The CDR3 is 14 residues long.

The CDR3 here is CASRIGTGGYTF. The CDR3 bases are TGTGCCAGCAGAATCGGGACAGGCGGCTACACCTTC. The chain couples TRBV6-5 to TRBJ1-2, with 8 bases fitting TRBD1. J was trimmed by 8 bases and V by 6 bases; bases with no gene match: 5. CDR1 is MNHEY, CDR2 SVGAGI, per germline. The CDR3 contains 12 residues.

V gene TRBV12-3 or TRBV12-4 combines with J gene TRBJ2-2; 10 bases line up with TRBD2. J gave up 3 bases and V 7 bases, and 8 bases lay outside the gene matches. This CDR3 region has 16 residues. CDR3 nucleotide sequence: TGTGCCAGCACGCTAGCGGGAGTAGGCGACACCGGGGAGCTGTTTTTT. This encodes CASTLAGVGDTGELFF.

The chain combines TRBV7-3 with TRBJ2-3; 10 nucleotides match TRBD2. Trimming took 7 bases from V and 3 from J; bases not matched to a gene: 1. This CDR3 comprises 13 residues. Germline V gene lookup returns CDR1 SGHTA and CDR2 FQGTGA. The CDR3 sequence is CASTSGSTDTQYF. DNA for the CDR3: TGTGCCAGCACTAGCGGGAGTACAGATACGCAGTATTTT.